Presented here are 29 T cell receptor beta chains from one specimen sequenced in a study of cytomegalovirus exposure and HLA in healthy donors. The PCR contained 60 Vbeta and 13 Jbeta primers. TCRdb keeps only in-frame clones here, not all; method: immunoSEQ multiplex PCR. The table includes some 100,000 clones, 65% to 80% detected once. The sequencing sample was made of PBMCs. The source of these receptors is a man aged 35 to 55 in good health and CMV-seropositive.

V gene TRBV9 combines with J gene TRBJ1-2; D remains unclear. CDR1 is SGDLS and CDR2 is YYNGEE in the germline V gene. V lost 0 bases, J lost 7 bases, and 7 bases lay in between. The CDR3 totals 12 residues. In DNA form, the CDR3 reads TGTGCCAGCAGCGTAGGAGGAGTTGGCTACACCTTC. It codes for CASSVGGVGYTF.

This chain links TRBV6-1 with TRBJ1-6, with 7 bases aligning to TRBD1. Germline CDR1 and CDR2: MNHNS and SASEGT. Germline trimming cut 8 bases from V and 0 bases from J; bases unmatched to any gene: 1. The CDR3 runs to 14 residues. In DNA, the CDR3 is TGTGCCAGCGGGGACAGCTCCTATAATTCACCCCTCCACTTT. Translating it yields CASGDSSYNSPLHF.

In its sample, this clone was seen a few times. The rearrangement uses TRBV5-6 and TRBJ2-1; 9 nucleotides match TRBD1. Losses at the gene ends were 2 bases for V and 8 bases for J; bases not matched to a gene: 8. Germline V gene sequence: CDR1 SGHDT, CDR2 YYEEEE. This CDR3 is built from 15 residues. CDR3 region: CASSLPGQGYHEQFF. As DNA, the CDR3 is TGTGCCAGCAGCTTACCCGGACAGGGGTACCATGAGCAGTTCTTC. Looking up the rest from reference TRBV5-6 and TRBJ2-1 gives the full variable domain: DAGVTQSPTHLIKTRGQQVTLRCSPKSGHDTVSWYQQALGQGPQFIFQYYEEEERQRGNFPDRFSGHQFPNYSSELNVNALLLGDSALYLCASSLPGQGYHEQFFGPGTRLTVL.

This clone was picked up one time. The rearrangement joins TRBV27 to TRBJ2-1, with TRBD2 identical over 9 bases. Germline lookup yields CDR1 MNHEY and CDR2 SMNVEV (reference sequence). J gave up 11 bases and V 3 bases, and 11 bases lay outside the gene matches. This CDR3 spans 15 amino acids. Here the CDR3 DNA reads TGTGCCAGCAGTTTTGAGGTAGCGGGGGCCGGCAAGCAGTTCTTC. As protein: CASSFEVAGAGKQFF.

The chain couples TRBV29-1 to TRBJ1-6; 7 bases are a match to TRBD1. V shed 8 bases and J 6 bases; nucleotides not matched to a gene: 16. Germline V lookup: CDR1 SQVTM, CDR2 ANQGSEA. The CDR3 sequence is 16 residues long. CDR3 sequence: CSIISPLDRANSPLHF. The CDR3 DNA is TGCAGCATAATATCGCCATTAGACAGGGCTAATTCACCCCTCCACTTT.

This chain links TRBV4-1 with TRBJ1-2; maybe TRBD1 (6 bases). V lost 5 bases and J lost 1, with 17 bases in between. The CDR3 runs 16 residues. Germline lookup yields CDR1 MGHRA and CDR2 YSYEKL. The CDR3 DNA reads as TGCGCCAGCAGCTCTACGACAGGCCCTAGTAACTATGGCTACACCTTC. This sequence encodes CASSSTTGPSNYGYTF.

The CDR3 is CATGQGITGELFF. CDR3 nucleotide sequence: TGTGCCACTGGACAGGGGATCACCGGGGAGCTGTTTTTT. The chain carries TRBV6-1 and TRBJ2-2; the match to TRBD1 covers 9 bases. Per the germline V gene, CDR1 is MNHNS and CDR2 is SASEGT. The CDR3 has 13 residues. The junction had 4 bases not matched to a gene; V was cut back by 10 bases and J by 4 bases.

CDR3 sequence: CASSPTGGNEQFF. The CDR3 region has the DNA TGTGCCAGCTCACCGACAGGAGGTAATGAGCAGTTCTTC. The chain recombines TRBV18 with TRBJ2-1; maybe TRBD1 (6 bases). Germline values: CDR1 KGHSH, CDR2 LQKENI. This CDR3 is built from 13 residues. V shed 3 bases and J shed 7 bases, with 10 bases lying between them.

In this sample, this clone turned up a few times. J is TRBJ2-5 and V is TRBV9, with a tentative D call TRBD1 (6 bases). The germline CDR1 and CDR2 sequences are SGDLS and YYNGEE. V was pared by 4 bases and J by 5 bases, with 15 bases between. CDR3 size: 14 residues. CDR3 sequence: CASSNTGLSETQYF. DNA for the CDR3: TGTGCCAGCAGCAACACAGGGCTGTCGGAGACCCAGTACTTC.

The chain has TRBV10-3 and TRBJ1-4; tentatively, D is TRBD1 (6 bases). This CDR3 region has 18 residues. V lost 0 bases and J 5 bases, leaving 19 bases between the germline ends. Germline V gene sequence: CDR1 ENHRY, CDR2 SYGVKD. This chain's CDR3 is CAISESGPGDTRNEKLFF. The CDR3, as DNA: TGTGCCATCAGTGAGTCGGGCCCTGGGGACACTAGAAATGAAAAACTGTTTTTT.

V is TRBV28 and J is TRBJ1-4, with D hard to call. Germline assignment: CDR1 MDHEN and CDR2 SYDVKM. The CDR3 loop spans 14 amino acids. Trimming stripped 2 bases from V and 4 bases from J, with 8 bases between. CDR3 DNA sequence: TGTGCCAGCAGTTTAACCCAACTTAATGAAAAACTGTTTTTT. This translates into CASSLTQLNEKLFF. Drawing the rest from reference TRBV28 and TRBJ1-4, the complete variable domain is DVKVTQSSRYLVKRTGEKVFLECVQDMDHENMFWYRQDPGLGLRLIYFSYDVKMKEKGDIPEGYSVSREKKERFSLILESASTNQTSMYLCASSLTQLNEKLFFGSGTQLSVL.

This chain uses TRBV2 with TRBJ2-7; 12 nucleotides agree with TRBD2. In germline, CDR1 is SNHLY, CDR2 FYNNEI. V trimming: 6 bases; J trimming: 6 bases; junction bases outside the gene matches: 6. CDR3 length equals 14 residues. CDR3: CASSGLAGRAEQYF. The CDR3 DNA reads as TGTGCCAGCAGCGGACTAGCGGGGCGCGCCGAGCAGTACTTC.

This clone was detected only once. The chain has TRBV18 and TRBJ1-2; TRBD1 matches at 8 bases. Germline CDR1 KGHSH, CDR2 LQKENI. Trimming cost V 3 bases and J 0 bases; bases outside gene matches: 3. CDR3 size: 15 residues. CDR3 nucleotides: TGTGCCAGCTCACCGACAGGGGCTCCTAACTATGGCTACACCTTC. Its protein is CASSPTGAPNYGYTF. The whole variable domain, remainder taken from reference TRBV18 and TRBJ1-2, is NAGVMQNPRHLVRRRGQEARLRCSPMKGHSHVYWYRQLPEEGLKFMVYLQKENIIDESGMPKERFSAEFPKEGPSILRIQQVVRGDSAAYFCASSPTGAPNYGYTFGSGTRLTVV.

V and J are TRBV11-2 and TRBJ2-1, with TRBD1 matching 7 bases. Germline-derived CDR1 and CDR2 are SGHAT and FQNNGV. This CDR3 comprises 16 residues. The ends lost 5 bases at V and 2 bases at J; junction bases unmatched: 9. Here the CDR3 DNA reads TGTGCCAGCAGCACCAGCGGTCAGGGGGCCTACAATGAGCAGTTCTTC. Protein product: CASSTSGQGAYNEQFF.

This clone has a handful of counts. The V gene is TRBV19, the J gene TRBJ2-7; weak D call: TRBD1 (6 bases). CDR1 and CDR2 (germline): LNHDA, SQIVND (reference sequence). The CDR3 length is 14 residues. V gave up 5 bases and J gave up 1 base, with 12 bases separating them. Here the CDR3 DNA reads TGTGCCAGTAGTTACAGGGTCGGATCCTACGAGCAGTACTTC. It specifies CASSYRVGSYEQYF. Full variable domain (rest looked up from reference TRBV19 and TRBJ2-7): DGGITQSPKYLFRKEGQNVTLSCEQNLNHDAMYWYRQDPGQGLRLIYYSQIVNDFQKGDIAEGYSVSREKKESFPLTVTSAQKNPTAFYLCASSYRVGSYEQYFGPGTRLTVT.

In this sample, this clone turned up once. Other DNA sequences in this specimen translate into the identical CDR3. The chain links TRBV11-3 to TRBJ2-7; D may be TRBD1 (5 bases). Germline CDR1 SGHNT, CDR2 YENEEA. CDR3 length equals 13 residues. The V gene lost 5 bases and the J gene lost 4 bases, with 12 bases spanning the gap. The CDR3 coding sequence is TGTGCCAGCAGCGCAGGGCCGTCATACGAGCAGTACTTC. Its translation is CASSAGPSYEQYF.

The rearrangement joins TRBV9 to TRBJ2-6, with 12 bases lining up with TRBD1. Per germline, CDR1 SGDLS and CDR2 YYNGEE. The ends lost 4 bases at V and 4 bases at J; junction bases unmatched: 12. CDR3 size: 19 residues. CDR3 DNA: TGTGCCAGCAGCTTCAGGGTGCGGGACAGGGGGCCAGGGGCCAACGTCCTGACTTTC. Translation: CASSFRVRDRGPGANVLTF.

The CDR3 DNA reads TGTGCCAGCAGCGCGGACAGTTCGAACACTGAAGCTTTCTTT. This encodes CASSADSSNTEAFF. The genes are TRBV6-6 and TRBJ1-1, with a tentative D call TRBD1 (6 bases). The germline V and J ends were trimmed by 6 bases and 1 base, with 12 bases remaining between them. Germline-derived CDR1 and CDR2 are MNHNY and SVGAGI (reference sequence). This CDR3 has 14 residues.

This clone was detected only once. The chain recombines TRBV4-1 with TRBJ2-2; D might be TRBD2 (6 bases). The germline V and J ends were trimmed by 3 bases and 0 bases, with 11 bases remaining between them. The CDR3 runs to 16 residues. Germline-derived CDR1 and CDR2 are MGHRA and YSYEKL. The CDR3 spells CASSHGGTPNTGELFF. Here the CDR3 DNA reads TGCGCCAGCAGCCATGGAGGGACCCCGAACACCGGGGAGCTGTTTTTT.

The DNA of the CDR3 is TGCGCCAGCAGTCACGGACAGGGGAATTCACCCCTCCACTTT. Its protein product is CASSHGQGNSPLHF. V is TRBV5-1 and J is TRBJ1-6; 9 positions agree with TRBD1. V dropped 5 bases and J dropped 7; count of bases not matched to a gene: 4. The germline CDR1 and CDR2 sequences are SGHRS and YFSETQ. This CDR3 is 14 amino acids long.

V and J are TRBV5-8 and TRBJ2-2; 8 bases fit TRBD2. This CDR3 comprises 20 residues. CDR1 is SGHTS, CDR2 YDEGEE, per germline. Trimming cost V 0 bases and J 7 bases; bases outside gene matches: 20. The CDR3 nucleotides are TGTGCCAGCAGCTTGGGTTTAATGCGTGGAAGAGCGGGGGTTTACGGGGAGCTGTTTTTT. As protein: CASSLGLMRGRAGVYGELFF.

The V gene is TRBV20-1, the J gene TRBJ2-1; no clear D gene. CDR3 size: 11 residues. Trimming took off 4 bases at V and 10 bases at J, with 11 bases between the two ends. Germline V gives CDR1 DFQATT, CDR2 SNEGSKA (reference sequence). CDR3 region: CSAISGREQFF. The CDR3 bases are TGCAGTGCTATCTCTGGCAGGGAGCAGTTCTTC.

The chain couples TRBV2 to TRBJ1-2; TRBD1 aligns across 9 bases. CDR1 SNHLY and CDR2 FYNNEI come from the germline V gene. Unmatched junction bases numbered 4, after V lost 6 bases and J lost 2 bases. The CDR3 sequence is 14 residues long. The CDR3: CASRTQGANYGYTF. The CDR3 DNA is TGTGCCAGCAGAACACAGGGGGCGAACTATGGCTACACCTTC.

The gene calls are TRBV19 and TRBJ2-3; 9 nucleotides align to TRBD1. Germline values: CDR1 LNHDA, CDR2 SQIVND (reference sequence). After removal of 5 bases from V and 6 bases from J, the junction contained 12 bases not matched to a gene. This CDR3 comprises 16 residues. The CDR3 coding sequence is TGTGCCAGTAGTCGCCTCGGACAGGGGATTGGGGATACGCAGTATTTT. As protein: CASSRLGQGIGDTQYF.

The chain employs TRBV18 and TRBJ2-7, with a tentative D call TRBD1 (6 bases). Looked up from germline, CDR1 is KGHSH and CDR2 is LQKENI. The CDR3 length is 14 residues. Deletions cut 3 bases from V and 3 bases from J, with 12 bases between. CDR3 sequence (DNA): TGTGCCAGCTCACCGAACAGGGCAGACTACGAGCAGTACTTC. Its protein is CASSPNRADYEQYF.

The V gene is TRBV5-1, the J gene TRBJ1-3, with D possibly TRBD1 on 5 matching bases. V was pared by 4 bases and J by 2 bases, with 10 bases between. CDR3 size: 14 residues. The germline V gene encodes CDR1 SGHRS and CDR2 YFSETQ. The CDR3 nucleotides are TGCGCCAGCAGCCCGGGGGGGGCTGGAAACACCATATATTTT. Its translation is CASSPGGAGNTIYF.

The V gene is TRBV6-6, the J gene TRBJ1-5, with 7 bases that match TRBD1. Trimming at V came to 6 bases and at J to 4 bases, leaving 6 bases not matched to a gene. CDR3 length: 14 amino acids. Germline CDR1 is MNHNY and CDR2 is SVGAGI (reference sequence). CDR3 bases: TGTGCCAGCAGACCCCCGACAGGGAATCAGCCCCAGCATTTT. As protein: CASRPPTGNQPQHF.

Only a few counts were recorded for this clone. Different DNA sequences within this sample yield the same CDR3. The V and J genes are TRBV5-1 and TRBJ2-1; no reliable D call. In germline, CDR1 is SGHRS, CDR2 YFSETQ. Trimming cost V 4 bases and J 4 bases, with 12 bases left between them. The CDR3 totals 14 residues. CDR3 region: CASSESGGYNEQFF. CDR3 nucleotides: TGCGCCAGCAGCGAGTCGGGTGGGTACAATGAGCAGTTCTTC.

The rearrangement links TRBV7-6 to TRBJ2-1; D possibly corresponds to TRBD1 (6 bases). This CDR3 comprises 16 residues. With 5 bases removed from V and 5 bases from J, the gap between germline ends came to 19 bases. Per the germline V gene, CDR1 is SGHVS and CDR2 is FNYEAQ. CDR3 coding DNA: TGTGCCAGCAGCCCTCAGACAGGTGAACTAAACAATGAGCAGTTCTTC. Translating gives CASSPQTGELNNEQFF.